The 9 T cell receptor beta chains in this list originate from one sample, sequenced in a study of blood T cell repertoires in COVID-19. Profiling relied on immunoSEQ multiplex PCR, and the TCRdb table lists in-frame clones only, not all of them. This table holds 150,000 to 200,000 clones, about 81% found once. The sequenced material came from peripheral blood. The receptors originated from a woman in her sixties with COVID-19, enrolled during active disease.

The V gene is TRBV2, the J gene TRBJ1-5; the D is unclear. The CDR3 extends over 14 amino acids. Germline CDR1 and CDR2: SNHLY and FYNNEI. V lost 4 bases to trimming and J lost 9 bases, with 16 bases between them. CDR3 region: CASSAEGEFGPQHF. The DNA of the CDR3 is TGTGCCAGCAGTGCTGAGGGCGAGTTCGGGCCCCAGCATTTT.

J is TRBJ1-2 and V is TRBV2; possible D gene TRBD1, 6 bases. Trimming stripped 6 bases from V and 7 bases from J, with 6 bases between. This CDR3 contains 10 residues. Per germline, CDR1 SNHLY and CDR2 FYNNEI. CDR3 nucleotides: TGTGCCAGCAGGGACAGTGGCTACACCTTC. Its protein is CASRDSGYTF. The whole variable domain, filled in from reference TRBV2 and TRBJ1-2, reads EPEVTQTPSHQVTQMGQEVILRCVPISNHLYFYWYRQILGQKVEFLVSFYNNEISEKSEIFDDQFSVERPDGSNFTLKIRSTKLEDSAMYFCASRDSGYTFGSGTRLTVV.

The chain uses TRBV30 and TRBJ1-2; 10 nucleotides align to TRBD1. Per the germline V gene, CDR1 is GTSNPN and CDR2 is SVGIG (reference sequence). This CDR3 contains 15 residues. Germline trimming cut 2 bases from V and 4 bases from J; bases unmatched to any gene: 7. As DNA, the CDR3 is TGTGCCTGGAGTAGGGGGACAGGGGAGGTCTATGGCTACACCTTC. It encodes CAWSRGTGEVYGYTF. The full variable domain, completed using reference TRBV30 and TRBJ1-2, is SQTIHQWPATLVQPVGSPLSLECTVEGTSNPNLYWYRQAAGRGLQLLFYSVGIGQISSEVPQNLSASRPQDRQFILSSKKLLLSDSGFYLCAWSRGTGEVYGYTFGSGTRLTVV.

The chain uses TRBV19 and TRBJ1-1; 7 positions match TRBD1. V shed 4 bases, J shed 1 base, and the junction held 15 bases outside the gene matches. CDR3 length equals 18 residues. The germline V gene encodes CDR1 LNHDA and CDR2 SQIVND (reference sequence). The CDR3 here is CASSTPTGIDNRNTEAFF. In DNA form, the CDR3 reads TGTGCCAGTAGTACCCCGACAGGGATCGATAATAGGAACACTGAAGCTTTCTTT.

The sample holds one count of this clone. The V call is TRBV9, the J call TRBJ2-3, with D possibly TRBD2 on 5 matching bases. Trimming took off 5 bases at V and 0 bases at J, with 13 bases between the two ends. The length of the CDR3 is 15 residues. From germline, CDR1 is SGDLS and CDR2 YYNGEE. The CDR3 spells CASRPREYSTDTQYF. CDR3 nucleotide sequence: TGTGCCAGCAGACCTAGGGAGTACAGCACAGATACGCAGTATTTT.

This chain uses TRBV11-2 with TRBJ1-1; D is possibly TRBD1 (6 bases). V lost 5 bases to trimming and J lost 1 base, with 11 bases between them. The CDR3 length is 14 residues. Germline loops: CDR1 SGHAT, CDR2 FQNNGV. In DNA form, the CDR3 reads TGTGCCAGCAGCCCCGCGGGGGCGAACACTGAAGCTTTCTTT. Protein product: CASSPAGANTEAFF.

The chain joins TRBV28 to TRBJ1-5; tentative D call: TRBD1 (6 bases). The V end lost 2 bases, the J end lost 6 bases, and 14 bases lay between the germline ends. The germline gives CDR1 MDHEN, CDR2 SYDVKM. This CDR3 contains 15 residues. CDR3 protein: CASSLGTGMFQPQHF. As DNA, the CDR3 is TGTGCCAGCAGTTTAGGTACAGGGATGTTTCAGCCCCAGCATTTT.

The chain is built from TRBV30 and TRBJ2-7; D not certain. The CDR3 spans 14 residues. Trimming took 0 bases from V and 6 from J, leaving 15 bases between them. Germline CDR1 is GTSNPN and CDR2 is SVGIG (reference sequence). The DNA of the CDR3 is TGTGCCTGGAGTGTACTCCAGCAGGTCGGCGAGCAGTACTTC. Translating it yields CAWSVLQQVGEQYF. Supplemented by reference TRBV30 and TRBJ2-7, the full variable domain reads SQTIHQWPATLVQPVGSPLSLECTVEGTSNPNLYWYRQAAGRGLQLLFYSVGIGQISSEVPQNLSASRPQDRQFILSSKKLLLSDSGFYLCAWSVLQQVGEQYFGPGTRLTVT.

CDR3: CASSLGGSGYEQYV. In nucleotides, the CDR3 is TGTGCCAGCAGCTTAGGCGGTTCGGGCTACGAGCAGTACGTC. The chain is built from TRBV7-2 and TRBJ2-7; D ambiguous. The length of the CDR3 is 14 residues. Germline CDR1 and CDR2: SGHTA and FQGNSA. V was clipped by 1 base and J by 3 bases, with 10 bases between them.